The 3 T cell receptor beta chains in this list originate from one sample, sequenced in a study of T cells after yellow fever vaccination. TCRdb ran MiXCR on the 5' RACE reads and lists one entry per CDR3 protein. The table has just over 300,000 distinct CDR3 sequences, approximately 3.9% seen once. The input for sequencing was PBMCs, taken on the day of the yellow fever booster vaccination. The source of these receptors is a man younger than 35 who received the YFV17D yellow fever vaccine.

This clonotype was observed many times. This rearrangement joins TRBV10-3 to TRBJ2-2; 10 bases align to TRBD2. There are 14 residues in the CDR3. Losses at the gene ends were 10 bases for V and 1 base for J; bases not matched to a gene: 3. The germline gives CDR1 ENHRY, CDR2 SYGVKD. CDR3 sequence (DNA): TGTGCCACTCGACTAGCGGGGAACACCGGGGAGCTGTTTTTT. It translates to CATRLAGNTGELFF.

This clonotype has a handful of counts. The CDR3 region is CASSPEQVGQPQHF. The CDR3 DNA sequence: TGTGCCAGCTCACCAGAACAGGTGGGTCAGCCCCAGCATTTT. The chain carries TRBV18 and TRBJ1-5, with a tentative D call TRBD1 (5 bases). V dropped 2 bases and J dropped 6 bases, with 11 bases sitting between them. Germline-derived CDR1 and CDR2 are KGHSH and LQKENI. The length of the CDR3 is 14 residues.

The rearrangement links TRBV6-6 to TRBJ1-1; D remains ambiguous. Trimming removed 2 bases from V and 7 bases from J, with 11 bases in between. The CDR3 runs to 13 residues. Germline CDR1 reads MNHNY; CDR2 reads SVGAGI (reference sequence). This chain's CDR3 is CASSYQRQNEAFF. The CDR3 DNA follows: TGTGCCAGCAGTTACCAGCGGCAAAATGAAGCTTTCTTT.